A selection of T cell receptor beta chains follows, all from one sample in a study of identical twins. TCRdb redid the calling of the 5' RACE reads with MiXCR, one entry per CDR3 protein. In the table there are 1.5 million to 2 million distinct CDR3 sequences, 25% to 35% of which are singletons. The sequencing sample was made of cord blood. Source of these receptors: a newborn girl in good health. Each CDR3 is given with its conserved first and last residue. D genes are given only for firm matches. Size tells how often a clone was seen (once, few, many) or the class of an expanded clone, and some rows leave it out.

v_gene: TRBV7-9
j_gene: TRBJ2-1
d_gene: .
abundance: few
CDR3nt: TGTGCCAGCAGCCCCCCGGTGTCTTACAATGAGCAGTTCTTC
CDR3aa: CASSPPVSYNEQFF

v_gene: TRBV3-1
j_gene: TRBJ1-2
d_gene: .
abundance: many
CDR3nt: TGTGCCAGCAGCCAAGAGGGTGACTATGGCTACACCTTC
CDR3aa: CASSQEGDYGYTF

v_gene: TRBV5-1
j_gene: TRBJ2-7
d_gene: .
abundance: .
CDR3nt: TGCGCCAGCAGCCACACAGGGTTTCAGCAGTACTTC
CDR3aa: CASSHTGFQQYF

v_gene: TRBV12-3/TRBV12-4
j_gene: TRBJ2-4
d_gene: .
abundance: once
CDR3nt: TGTGTCAGCAGTTTAGACAGTGTCGCGGCCAAAAACATTCAGTACTTC
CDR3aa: CVSSLDSVAAKNIQYF

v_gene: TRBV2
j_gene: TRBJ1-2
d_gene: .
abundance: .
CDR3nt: TGTGCCAGCAGTGAAGCACGCGGGTTCTATGGCTACACCTTC
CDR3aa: CASSEARGFYGYTF

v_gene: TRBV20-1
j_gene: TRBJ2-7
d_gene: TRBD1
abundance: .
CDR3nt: TGCAGTGCGGATCCGGGACAGGACTACGAGCAGTACTTC
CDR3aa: CSADPGQDYEQYF

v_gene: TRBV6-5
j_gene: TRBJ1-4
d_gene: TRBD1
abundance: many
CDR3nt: TGTGCCAGCAGTTCACAGGGGGGGAATGAAAAACTGTTTTTT
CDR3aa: CASSSQGGNEKLFF

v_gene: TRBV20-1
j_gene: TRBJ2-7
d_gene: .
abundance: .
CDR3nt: TGCAGTGCCCTCCGGGCCCCCGTTCGGGACTACGAGCAGTACTTC
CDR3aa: CSALRAPVRDYEQYF

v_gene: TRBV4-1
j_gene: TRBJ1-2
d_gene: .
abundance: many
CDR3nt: TGCGCCAGCAGCCAAGAATGGCAGAGCTATGGCTACACCTTC
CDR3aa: CASSQEWQSYGYTF

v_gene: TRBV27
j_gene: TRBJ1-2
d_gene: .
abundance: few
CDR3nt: TGTGCCAGCAGGACCTGGCAGGGATATGGCTACACCTTC
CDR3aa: CASRTWQGYGYTF

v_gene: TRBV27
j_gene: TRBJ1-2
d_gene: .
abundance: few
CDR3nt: TGTGCCAGCAGCCCGGGGGGGAGCTTCTATGGCTACACCTTC
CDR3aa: CASSPGGSFYGYTF

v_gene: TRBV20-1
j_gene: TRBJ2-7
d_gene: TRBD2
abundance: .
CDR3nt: TGCAGTGCTTGGAGCGGGATCAGCGACGAGCAGTACTTC
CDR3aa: CSAWSGISDEQYF

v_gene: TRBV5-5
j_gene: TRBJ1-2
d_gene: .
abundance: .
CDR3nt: TGTGCCAGCAGCTGGGATGACAGAAATGGCTACACCTTC
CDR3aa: CASSWDDRNGYTF

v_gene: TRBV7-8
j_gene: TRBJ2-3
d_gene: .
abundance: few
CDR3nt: TGTGCCAGCAGCTTAGAGGGGCTTACTATCACAGATACGCAGTATTTT
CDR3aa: CASSLEGLTITDTQYF

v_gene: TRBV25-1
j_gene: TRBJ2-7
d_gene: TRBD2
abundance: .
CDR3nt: TGTGCCAGCAGTGGTCCGGGACTAGCCTCCTTCTACGAGCAGTACTTC
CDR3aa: CASSGPGLASFYEQYF

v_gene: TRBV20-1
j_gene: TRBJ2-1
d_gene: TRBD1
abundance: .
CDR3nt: TGCAGTGCTGCCGGGACAGGGGTGTTTAATGAGCAGTTCTTC
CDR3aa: CSAAGTGVFNEQFF

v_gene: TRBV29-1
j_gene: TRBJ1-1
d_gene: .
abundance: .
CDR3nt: TGCAGCGTCGAACTTGCGACAGTTAATTTTTGGGCTCCTGAAGCTTTCTTT
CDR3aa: CSVELATVNFWAPEAFF

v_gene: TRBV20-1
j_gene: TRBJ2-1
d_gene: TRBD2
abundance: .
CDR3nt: TGCAGTGCTACAGCGGCTAGCGGGAGGGCCTACAATGAGCAGTTCTTC
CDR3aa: CSATAASGRAYNEQFF

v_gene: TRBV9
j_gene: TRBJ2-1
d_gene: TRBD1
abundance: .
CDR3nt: TGTGCCAGCAGCGCCTGGGACAGGGGATACAATGAGCAGTTCTTC
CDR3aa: CASSAWDRGYNEQFF

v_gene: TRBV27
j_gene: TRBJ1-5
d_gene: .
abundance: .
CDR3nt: TGTGCCACTGAAACAGGTCTATATAGCAATCAGCCCCAGCATTTT
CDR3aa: CATETGLYSNQPQHF

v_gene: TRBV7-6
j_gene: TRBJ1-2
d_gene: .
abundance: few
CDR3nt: TGTGCCAGCAGCCCCCACGACAGGTCTTTCTATGGCTACACCTTC
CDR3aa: CASSPHDRSFYGYTF

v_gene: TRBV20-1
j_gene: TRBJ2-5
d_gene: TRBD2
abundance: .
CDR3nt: TGCAGTGCTAGAGAGGGACTAGCGGGGGCCCTCCGCCAAGAGACCCAGTACTTC
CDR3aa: CSAREGLAGALRQETQYF

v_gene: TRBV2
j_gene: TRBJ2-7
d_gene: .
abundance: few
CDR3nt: TGTGCCAGCAGTGACGCTAGGGGACTCTACGAGCAGTACTTC
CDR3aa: CASSDARGLYEQYF

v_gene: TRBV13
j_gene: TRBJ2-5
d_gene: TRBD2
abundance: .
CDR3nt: TGTGCCAGCAGCTTAGAAATGGCGGGGGGGCCGTACAATGAGCAGTACTTC
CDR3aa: CASSLEMAGGPYNEQYF

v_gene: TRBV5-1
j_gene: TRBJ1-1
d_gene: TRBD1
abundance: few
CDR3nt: TGCGCCAGCAGTTTCAACAGGGGGCGCGGGAACACTGAAGCTTTCTTT
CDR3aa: CASSFNRGRGNTEAFF

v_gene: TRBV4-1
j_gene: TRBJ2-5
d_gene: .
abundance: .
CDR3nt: TGCGCCAGCAGCCACGATAGGGATCAGGGTTTCCAAGAGACCCAGTACTTC
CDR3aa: CASSHDRDQGFQETQYF

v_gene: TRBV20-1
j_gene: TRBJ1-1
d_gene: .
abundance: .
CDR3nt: TGCAGTGCTCCCTTACCGGGACACTTGAACACTGAAGCTTTCTTT
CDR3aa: CSAPLPGHLNTEAFF

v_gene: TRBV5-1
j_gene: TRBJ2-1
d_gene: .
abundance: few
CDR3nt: TGCGCCAGCAGCCCTGCTTGGGGGTATCAGTTCTTC
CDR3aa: CASSPAWGYQFF

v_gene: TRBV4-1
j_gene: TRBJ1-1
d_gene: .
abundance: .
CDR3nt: TGCGCCAGCAGCCAAGCGGGCAGGAACACTGAAGCTTTCTTT
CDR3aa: CASSQAGRNTEAFF

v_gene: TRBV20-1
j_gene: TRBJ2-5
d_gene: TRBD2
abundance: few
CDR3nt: TGCAGTGCGACCGGGACTAGCGGCCAAGAGACCCAGTACTTC
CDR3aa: CSATGTSGQETQYF

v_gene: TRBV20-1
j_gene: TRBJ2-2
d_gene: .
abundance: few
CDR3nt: TGCAGTGCTAGCGAAGGGAACACCGGGGAGCTGTTTTTT
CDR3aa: CSASEGNTGELFF

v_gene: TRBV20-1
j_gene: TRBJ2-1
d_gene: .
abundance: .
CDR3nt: TGCAGTGCTAGAGATGGCCAGGTGGTCTACAATGAGCAGTTCTTC
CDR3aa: CSARDGQVVYNEQFF

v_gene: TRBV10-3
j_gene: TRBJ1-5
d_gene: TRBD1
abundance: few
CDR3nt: TGTGCCATCAGTGAGCAGGGACAGCAGCCCCAGCATTTT
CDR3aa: CAISEQGQQPQHF

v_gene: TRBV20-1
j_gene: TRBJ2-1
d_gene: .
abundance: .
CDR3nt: TGCAGTGCTAGAAGCCCAGCGGACTACTACAATGAGCAGTTCTTC
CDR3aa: CSARSPADYYNEQFF

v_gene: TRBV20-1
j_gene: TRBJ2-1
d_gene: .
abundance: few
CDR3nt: TGCAGTGCTAGCGGGGTTAGCCTTAGCTCCTACAATGAGCAGTTCTTC
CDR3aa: CSASGVSLSSYNEQFF

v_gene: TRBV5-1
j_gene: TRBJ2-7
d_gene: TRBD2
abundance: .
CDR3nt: TGCGCCAGCAAAGTGGCTAGCGGGAGAAGGGAGCAGTACTTC
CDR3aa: CASKVASGRREQYF

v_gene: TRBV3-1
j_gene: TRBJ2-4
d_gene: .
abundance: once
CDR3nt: TGTGCCAGCAGCCAAAGTCGGGGGGCCAAAAACATTCAGTACTTC
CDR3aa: CASSQSRGAKNIQYF

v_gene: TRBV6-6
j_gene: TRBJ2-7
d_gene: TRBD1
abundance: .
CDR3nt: TGTGCCAGCACCGAGGGACAGGGGGCCCCCTACAATGAGCAGTACTTC
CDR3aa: CASTEGQGAPYNEQYF

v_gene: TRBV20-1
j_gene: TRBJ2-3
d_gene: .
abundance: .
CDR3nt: TGCAGTGCTAGAGTGCCTTCGCGTGGCGGAGATACGCAGTATTTT
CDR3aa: CSARVPSRGGDTQYF

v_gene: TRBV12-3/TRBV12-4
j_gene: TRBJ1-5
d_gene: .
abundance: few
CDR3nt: TGTGCCAGCAGCCCCACGTTTCCTAATAGCAATCAGCCCCAGCATTTT
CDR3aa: CASSPTFPNSNQPQHF

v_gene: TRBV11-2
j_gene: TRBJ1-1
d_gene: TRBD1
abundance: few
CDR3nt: TGTGCCAGCAGCTCCATAACGGACAGGGGAGGGACTGAAGCTTTCTTT
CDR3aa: CASSSITDRGGTEAFF

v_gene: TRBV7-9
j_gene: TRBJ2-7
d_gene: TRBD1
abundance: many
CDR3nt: TGTGCCAGCAGCTTAGCGACAGGGGGCTCCTACGAGCAGTACTTC
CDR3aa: CASSLATGGSYEQYF

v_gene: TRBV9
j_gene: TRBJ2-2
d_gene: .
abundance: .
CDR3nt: TGTGCCAGCAGCGTATCAACTACGGGGTTGGCCGGGGAGCTGTTTTTT
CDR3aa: CASSVSTTGLAGELFF

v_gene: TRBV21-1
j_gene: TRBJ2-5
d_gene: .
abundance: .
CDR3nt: TGTCCACCGAACTCCTACAATGAGCAGTACTTC
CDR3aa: CPPNSYNEQYF

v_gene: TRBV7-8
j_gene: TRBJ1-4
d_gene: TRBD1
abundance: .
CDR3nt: TGTGCCAGCAGCTTCCAGACAGGGGGCGATAATGAAAAACTGTTTTTT
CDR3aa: CASSFQTGGDNEKLFF

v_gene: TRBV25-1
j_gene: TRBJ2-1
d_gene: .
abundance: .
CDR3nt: TGTGCCAGCAGTGAATATAGGACCGTCTACAATGAGCAGTTCTTC
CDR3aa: CASSEYRTVYNEQFF

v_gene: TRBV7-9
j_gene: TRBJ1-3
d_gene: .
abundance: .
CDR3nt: TGTGCCAGCAGCGCACCGGACATCTCTGGAAACACCATATATTTT
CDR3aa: CASSAPDISGNTIYF

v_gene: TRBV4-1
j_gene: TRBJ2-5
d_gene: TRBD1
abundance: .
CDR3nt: TGCGCCAGCAGCCACCTCCACAGGGGGCCCTCCAATGAGCAGTACTTC
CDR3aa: CASSHLHRGPSNEQYF

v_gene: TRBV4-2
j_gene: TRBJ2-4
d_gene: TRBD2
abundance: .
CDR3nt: TGTGCCAGCAGCCAAGAGGCTAGCGGGGAGGCTAGCCAAAACATTCAGTACTTC
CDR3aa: CASSQEASGEASQNIQYF

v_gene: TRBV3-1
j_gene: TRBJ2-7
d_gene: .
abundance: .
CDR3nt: TGTGCCAGCAGCCACTTCTTAGCCTACGAGCAGTACTTC
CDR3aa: CASSHFLAYEQYF

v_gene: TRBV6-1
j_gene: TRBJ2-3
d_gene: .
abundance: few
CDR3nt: TGTGCCAGCAGTGAAGTCGTGATACCCCCGCAGTATTTT
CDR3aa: CASSEVVIPPQYF

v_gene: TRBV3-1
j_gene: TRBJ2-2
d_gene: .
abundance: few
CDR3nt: TGTGCCAGCAGCCCAAACGTCCGACAGCACCGGGAGCTGTTTTTT
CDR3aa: CASSPNVRQHRELFF